The 23 T cell receptor beta chains below all came from one sample that was sequenced in a study of identical twins. Via MiXCR, TCRdb re-called the 5' RACE reads, giving one row per CDR3 protein. The sample carries under 250,000 distinct CDR3 sequences, 7.5% recorded once. Another study also made use of these data, one on yellow fever vaccine responses in identical twins.

Sequenced material: CD8+ T cells sorted from blood. The receptors were sampled from a woman in her late teens or twenties in good health.

This chain connects TRBV27 to TRBJ1-1; 8 positions match TRBD1. J was trimmed by 6 bases and V by 7 bases; bases with no gene match: 10. The germline gives CDR1 MNHEY, CDR2 SMNVEV (reference sequence). The CDR3 is 14 amino acids. CDR3: CASIDRGGRAEAFF. The CDR3, as DNA: TGTGCCAGCATCGACAGGGGTGGAAGGGCTGAAGCTTTCTTT.

This clonotype was counted only a few times. The V and J genes are TRBV29-1 and TRBJ2-1, with TRBD2 matching over 11 bases. Germline lookup yields CDR1 SQVTM and CDR2 ANQGSEA. CDR3 length equals 15 residues. Trimming at V came to 2 bases and at J to 6 bases, leaving 6 bases not matched to a gene. The CDR3 region has the DNA TGCAGCGTTGAACCCGGGACTAGCGGAGTCAATGAGCAGTTCTTC. Translation: CSVEPGTSGVNEQFF.

This clonotype was seen a few times. V is TRBV27 and J is TRBJ2-7; 7 bases are shared with TRBD1. From germline, CDR1 is MNHEY and CDR2 SMNVEV (reference sequence). The CDR3 is made up of 15 amino acids. The V segment lost 6 bases and the J segment 2 bases; nucleotides outside the gene matches: 10. CDR3 sequence reads: CASSPLQGNTYEQYF. CDR3 coding DNA: TGTGCCAGCAGCCCTCTACAGGGGAATACCTACGAGCAGTACTTC.

This chain uses TRBV6-5 with TRBJ1-4; D uncertain. V was shortened by 2 bases and J by 6 bases, with 13 bases between the two germline ends. This CDR3 spans 15 amino acids. Germline V lookup: CDR1 MNHEY, CDR2 SVGAGI. The CDR3 DNA is TGTGCCAGCAGTTACGAATGGGGAGGCGATGAAAAACTGTTTTTT. Its protein is CASSYEWGGDEKLFF.

This clonotype was seen only a few times. This chain's CDR3 is CSGGEYNEQFF. The CDR3 region has the DNA TGCAGCGGAGGGGAGTACAATGAGCAGTTCTTC. The chain employs TRBV29-1 and TRBJ2-1, with D perhaps being TRBD1 or TRBD2 (5 bases each). Per germline, CDR1 SQVTM and CDR2 ANQGSEA. The CDR3 consists of 11 residues. Trimming left V 7 bases short and J 4 bases short, with 8 bases between.

This clonotype was counted a few times. This chain links TRBV10-1 with TRBJ2-7; weak D call: TRBD2 (5 bases). V was pared by 1 base and J by 5 bases, with 12 bases between. The CDR3 has 14 residues. Germline CDR1 and CDR2: WNHNN and SYGVQD (reference sequence). The CDR3 bases are TGCGCCAGCAGTGAGTGGCGGGTCGCGGACGAGCAGTACTTC. Protein sequence: CASSEWRVADEQYF.

This clonotype was seen more than once but under ten times. The V call is TRBV9, the J call TRBJ2-6, with D possibly being TRBD2 (6 bases). V lost 0 bases, J lost 1 base, and 8 bases lay in between. The CDR3 consists of 16 residues. Germline V gene data show CDR1 as SGDLS and CDR2 as YYNGEE. CDR3 in DNA: TGTGCCAGCAGCGTAGCGGGAGAATCTGGGGCCAACGTCCTGACTTTC. It translates to CASSVAGESGANVLTF. Full variable domain (outside the CDR3, taken from reference TRBV9 and TRBJ2-6): DSGVTQTPKHLITATGQRVTLRCSPRSGDLSVYWYQQSLDQGLQFLIQYYNGEERAKGNILERFSAQQFPDLHSELNLSSLELGDSALYFCASSVAGESGANVLTFGAGSRLTVL.

This clonotype was seen ten or more times. The rearrangement uses TRBV7-9 and TRBJ2-7, with D perhaps matching TRBD1 (5 bases). The CDR3 has 16 amino acids. Trimming shortened V by 2 bases and J by 4 bases, and 18 bases separated the two germline ends. CDR1 SEHNR and CDR2 FQNEAQ come from the germline V gene (reference sequence). This CDR3 is CASSLIVAGPTYEQYF. The DNA of the CDR3 is TGTGCCAGCAGCTTAATCGTGGCAGGGCCGACGTACGAGCAGTACTTC.

The rearrangement uses TRBV15 and TRBJ2-7, with a tentative D call TRBD1 (5 bases). Germline loops: CDR1 LNHNV, CDR2 YYDKDF (reference sequence). The CDR3 runs 14 residues. V lost 3 bases, J lost 3 bases, and 12 bases lay in between. The CDR3 nucleotides are TGTGCCACCAGCAGTACTCAGGGCCGCTACGAGCAGTACGTC. Its protein is CATSSTQGRYEQYV.

This clonotype was seen many times. V and J are TRBV12-3 or TRBV12-4 and TRBJ1-2, with D perhaps TRBD1 (5 bases). There are 14 residues in the CDR3. V lost 5 bases and J 5 bases, leaving 15 bases between the germline ends. CDR3 protein: CASSAGTDSYGYTF. The CDR3 nucleotides are TGTGCCAGCAGTGCCGGGACCGATAGTTATGGCTACACCTTC.

This clonotype has just a few counts. This chain connects TRBV11-1 to TRBJ2-2; 8 nucleotides match TRBD1. The CDR3 is 17 amino acids. J lost 6 bases, V lost 5 bases, and 14 bases had no gene match. Germline CDR1 is SGHAT and CDR2 is FQDESV (reference sequence). The chain's CDR3 is CASSPKLTGATAGELFF. The DNA of the CDR3 is TGTGCCAGCAGCCCTAAGCTGACAGGGGCGACCGCCGGGGAGCTGTTTTTT.

The V gene is TRBV7-8, the J gene TRBJ2-7; D call uncertain. Germline V lookup: CDR1 SGHVS, CDR2 FQNEAQ. Trimming removed 6 bases from V and 3 bases from J, with 15 bases in between. The CDR3 sequence is 14 residues long. The CDR3 region is CASRARTEIYEQYF. The CDR3 region has the DNA TGTGCCAGCAGAGCCAGGACGGAGATCTACGAGCAGTACTTC. Based on the CDR3 plus reference TRBV7-8 and TRBJ2-7, the full variable domain is GAGVSQSPRYKVAKRGQDVALRCDPISGHVSLFWYQQALGQGPEFLTYFQNEAQLDKSGLPSDRFFAERPEGSVSTLKIQRTQQEDSAVYLCASRARTEIYEQYFGPGTRLTVT.

This clonotype was seen a handful of times. The V and J genes are TRBV20-1 and TRBJ2-1, with 7 bases that match TRBD2. Germline V gene lookup returns CDR1 DFQATT and CDR2 SNEGSKA (reference sequence). CDR3 size: 15 residues. The junction had 7 bases not matched to a gene; V was cut back by 3 bases and J by 2 bases. The CDR3 region is CSASSLANAYNEQFF. As DNA, the CDR3 is TGCAGTGCTAGTTCACTAGCGAACGCCTACAATGAGCAGTTCTTC.

This sequence joins TRBV7-9 and TRBJ2-1, with TRBD2 matching over 11 bases. The V and J ends lost 5 bases and 7 bases, in that order; junction bases with no gene match: 13. CDR1 SEHNR and CDR2 FQNEAQ come from the germline V gene (reference sequence). The CDR3 is 17 amino acids. The CDR3 bases are TGTGCCAGCAGCACCCCATTCACTAGCGGGAGTAGAAATGAGCAGTTCTTC. Protein product: CASSTPFTSGSRNEQFF.

The rearrangement joins TRBV27 to TRBJ2-1; D tentatively reads TRBD1 or TRBD2 (5 bases each). Germline V gene data show CDR1 as MNHEY and CDR2 as SMNVEV (reference sequence). The germline V and J ends were trimmed by 5 bases and 8 bases, with 13 bases remaining between them. This CDR3 is 13 amino acids long. CDR3 sequence (DNA): TGTGCCAGCAGTCCCGGGACCACACATGAGCAGTTCTTC. It yields the protein CASSPGTTHEQFF.

The V gene is TRBV5-4, the J gene TRBJ2-1, with 11 bases fitting TRBD2. The V segment lost 9 bases and the J segment 9 bases; nucleotides outside the gene matches: 14. The CDR3 has 15 amino acids. CDR1 SGHNT and CDR2 YYREEE come from the germline V gene (reference sequence). The CDR3 nucleotides are TGTGCCACACAAAGCGCGACTAGCGGGATAGCTGAGCAGTTCTTC. Translating it yields CATQSATSGIAEQFF.

The chain's CDR3 is CASSAWGDRGNEQYV. The CDR3 DNA follows: TGTGCCAGCAGCGCCTGGGGGGACAGGGGAAACGAGCAGTACGTC. This chain uses TRBV9 with TRBJ2-7; 10 nucleotides agree with TRBD1. Trimming removed 3 bases from V and 5 bases from J; junction bases left unmatched: 8. The germline V gene has CDR1 SGDLS and CDR2 YYNGEE. CDR3 length: 15 residues.

The chain employs TRBV7-8 and TRBJ1-4, with D tentatively TRBD1 (5 bases). Looked up from germline, CDR1 is SGHVS and CDR2 is FQNEAQ. Trimming took off 3 bases at V and 3 bases at J, with 8 bases between the two ends. This CDR3 is built from 14 residues. The CDR3 here is CASSFVGANEKLFF. CDR3 in DNA: TGTGCCAGCAGCTTTGTGGGGGCTAATGAAAAACTGTTTTTT.

The chain links TRBV6-1 to TRBJ2-7; 8 bases match TRBD2. Germline V gene sequence: CDR1 MNHNS, CDR2 SASEGT. V gave up 6 bases and J gave up 0 bases; unmatched junction bases: 7. This CDR3 comprises 15 residues. The CDR3 bases are TGTGCCAGCAGCCCCCAGCGGGAGACCTCCTACGAGCAGTACTTC. This gives the protein CASSPQRETSYEQYF.

This clonotype showed up just a few times. The V gene is TRBV20-1, the J gene TRBJ2-3; 12 nucleotides align to TRBD2. V lost 5 bases and J lost 2; bases outside the gene matches: 2. The CDR3 extends over 14 amino acids. From germline, CDR1 is DFQATT and CDR2 SNEGSKA (reference sequence). The CDR3 region has the DNA TGCAGTGCTTCTAGCGGGGGGGCCACAGATACGCAGTATTTT. It specifies CSASSGGATDTQYF.

This clonotype was observed many times. The chain has TRBV7-9 and TRBJ1-5; D is unresolved. The germline gives CDR1 SEHNR, CDR2 FQNEAQ (reference sequence). This CDR3 has 12 amino acids. The V gene lost 5 bases and the J gene lost 8 bases, with 10 bases spanning the gap. The CDR3: CASSDLGEPQHF. The CDR3, as DNA: TGTGCCAGCAGCGACCTTGGGGAGCCCCAGCATTTT.

J is TRBJ1-2 and V is TRBV4-1; D is possibly TRBD1 (5 bases). Per germline, CDR1 MGHRA and CDR2 YSYEKL. V dropped 4 bases and J dropped 3 bases, with 12 bases sitting between them. The CDR3 length is 14 residues. CDR3 protein: CASSPGGSDYGYTF. For the CDR3, the DNA is TGCGCCAGCAGCCCTGGGGGGTCGGACTATGGCTACACCTTC.

The sample holds many counts of this clonotype. The chain links TRBV7-9 to TRBJ1-6, with 9 bases identical to TRBD1. The germline gives CDR1 SEHNR, CDR2 FQNEAQ (reference sequence). This CDR3 contains 14 residues. With 8 bases clipped from V and 8 bases from J, the junction kept 7 bases outside the gene matches. CDR3 bases: TGTGCCAGCGGGGCCGGGACAGGGCATTCACCCCTCCACTTT. Protein product: CASGAGTGHSPLHF.